This TCR beta chain was recorded in a study of CD8+ T cells in alopecia areata. About this clone: Other nucleotide sequences from this sample produce the same CDR3.

As the sequencing template, cDNA was produced by extracting RNA and reverse transcribing it. The repertoire was sequenced with immunoSEQ multiplex PCR; TCRdb's copy has only in-frame clones and lacks some. The data contain 150,000 or so clones, about 89% of them seen just once; the ten biggest clones take up more than 12%. The CDR3 contains 14 residues. Germline CDR1 and CDR2: SGHRS and YFSETQ. The V gene end was trimmed by 4 bases and the J gene end by 5 bases; junction bases not matched to a gene: 6. This sequence was found in a human donor with alopecia areata. Sequences were derived from CD8+ T cells sorted from blood, sampled at week 0. This rearrangement joins TRBV5-1 to TRBJ2-3, with 8 bases matching TRBD1. This CDR3 is CASSPGTGGDTQYF. DNA of the CDR3: TGCGCCAGCAGCCCAGGGACAGGAGGAGATACGCAGTATTTT.